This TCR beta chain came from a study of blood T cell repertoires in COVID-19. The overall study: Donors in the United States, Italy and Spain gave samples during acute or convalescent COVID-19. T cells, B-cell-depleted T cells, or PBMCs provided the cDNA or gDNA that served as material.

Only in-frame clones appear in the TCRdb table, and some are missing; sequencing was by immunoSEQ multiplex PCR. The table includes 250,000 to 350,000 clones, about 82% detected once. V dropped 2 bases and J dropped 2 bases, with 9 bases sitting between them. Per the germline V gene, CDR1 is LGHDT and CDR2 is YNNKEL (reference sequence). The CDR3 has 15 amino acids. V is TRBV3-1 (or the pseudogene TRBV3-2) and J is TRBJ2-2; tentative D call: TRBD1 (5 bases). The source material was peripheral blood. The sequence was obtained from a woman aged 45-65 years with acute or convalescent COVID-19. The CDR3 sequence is CASSQYDRNTGELFF. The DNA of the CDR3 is TGTGCCAGCAGCCAATATGACAGAAACACCGGGGAGCTGTTTTTT.